This T cell receptor (beta chain) was captured in a study of long-term antiretroviral therapy in people with HIV. CDR1 is MNHEY, CDR2 SVGAGI, per germline. Between the trimmed V and J ends, which lost 2 bases and 2 bases, there was a span of 7 bases. CDR3 length: 13 amino acids. Each donor provided at least one pre-ART PBMC sample and at least two post-ART PBMC samples. Specimens retained about 0.9-11 million cryopreserved PBMC preceding DNA extraction. At the survey level, the v3.0 immunoSEQ assay was run. Sequencing used immunoSEQ multiplex PCR; TCRdb keeps in-frame clones, though not all of them. The sample gives around 28,000 clones, roughly 85% of which show up once; 8.5% to 10% is in the top ten. As for this clone: Its antigen is unidentified.

Notes on the study in general: Although diversity increased after ART, it remained lower than in transplant donor controls.

The origin of this receptor is a man between 40 and 49 years old with HIV. The chain recombines TRBV6-5 with TRBJ2-7; D unclear. This sample comprised unsorted PBMCs, obtained 2.3 years after starting antiretroviral therapy. The CDR3 is CASSYGVAYEQYF. The CDR3 region has the DNA TGTGCCAGCAGTTACGGGGTAGCCTACGAGCAGTACTTC.